The 25 T cell receptor beta chains below were found in one sample sequenced in a study of T cells in Graves' hyperthyroidism and ophthalmopathy. RNA transcripts served as the template for amplifying TCR beta CDR3 regions. The HTBI set primed first-round TCR CDR3 RT-PCR. Each CDR3 protein is one row after TCRdb ran MiXCR on the multiplex PCR reads. Found here are around 520,000 distinct CDR3 sequences, around 15% of them singletons; the top ten hold approximately 15%. Sequenced sample: blood. Receptor source: a woman between 40 and 50 years old with Graves' hyperthyroidism.

This clonotype was observed many times. V gene TRBV2 combines with J gene TRBJ1-2; D gene ambiguous. The V end was cut by 5 bases, the J end by 6 bases, with 10 bases between. The CDR3 is 12 residues long. Germline CDR1 SNHLY, CDR2 FYNNEI. CDR3 sequence reads: CASSTTEDGYTF. CDR3 nucleotide sequence: TGTGCCAGCAGTACCACCGAGGATGGCTACACCTTC.

At least ten counts were recorded for this clonotype. The chain uses TRBV20-1 and TRBJ2-5; 14 bases align to TRBD2. After removal of 4 bases from V and 5 bases from J, the junction contained 9 bases not matched to a gene. This CDR3 has 16 amino acids. Germline V gene data show CDR1 as DFQATT and CDR2 as SNEGSKA (reference sequence). The CDR3 spells CSAIPGLAGVGETQYF. CDR3 nucleotide sequence: TGCAGTGCTATCCCGGGACTAGCGGGAGTCGGCGAGACCCAGTACTTC.

The CDR3 coding sequence is TGTGCCAGCAGTACCGGGACAGGGGAATACAATGAGCAGTTCTTC. Protein product: CASSTGTGEYNEQFF. This chain links TRBV12-3 or TRBV12-4 with TRBJ2-1; 10 positions match TRBD1. CDR3 length: 15 amino acids. The J segment lost 4 bases and the V segment lost 5 bases, leaving 5 bases of the junction unmatched.

This clonotype showed up just a few times. The chain employs TRBV6-1 and TRBJ1-5, with D perhaps TRBD1 (5 bases). This CDR3 comprises 14 residues. CDR1 is MNHNS and CDR2 is SASEGT in the germline V gene. V lost 2 bases, J lost 7 bases, and 12 bases lay in between. The CDR3: CASSEHGGRQPQHF. For the CDR3, the DNA is TGTGCCAGCAGTGAACATGGGGGAAGGCAGCCCCAGCATTTT.

This clonotype occurred many times. V is TRBV15 and J is TRBJ2-1, with 8 positions matching TRBD1. CDR1 LNHNV and CDR2 YYDKDF come from the germline V gene (reference sequence). The CDR3 is 14 amino acids. With V trimmed by 3 bases and J by 3 bases, 1 base remained unmatched. The CDR3 reads CATSSDRGYNEQFF. Here the CDR3 DNA reads TGTGCCACCAGCAGTGACAGGGGCTACAATGAGCAGTTCTTC.

This chain links TRBV28 with TRBJ2-7; 8 bases map to TRBD2. The germline CDR1 and CDR2 sequences are MDHEN and SYDVKM. The CDR3 has 16 amino acids. V lost 3 bases and J lost 3; bases outside the gene matches: 10. The CDR3: CASSLEGAGEVYEQYF. CDR3 nucleotides: TGTGCCAGCAGTTTGGAGGGAGCGGGAGAGGTCTACGAGCAGTACTTC.

This clonotype was detected a few times. The chain combines TRBV5-6 with TRBJ2-1; D is possibly TRBD2 (5 bases). Germline values: CDR1 SGHDT, CDR2 YYEEEE. Trimming shortened V by 4 bases and J by 5 bases, and 16 bases separated the two germline ends. CDR3 length equals 15 residues. CDR3 in amino acids: CASSLAHINNNEQFF. In nucleotides, the CDR3 is TGTGCCAGCAGCCTAGCACACATCAACAACAATGAGCAGTTCTTC.

The rearrangement joins TRBV7-2 to TRBJ2-3; 13 positions agree with TRBD2. Unmatched junction bases numbered 5, after V lost 5 bases and J lost 3 bases. Germline CDR1 reads SGHTA; CDR2 reads FQGNSA. The CDR3 contains 16 residues. CDR3: CASSGLAGAGTDTQYF. CDR3 bases: TGTGCCAGCAGCGGACTAGCGGGAGCAGGGACAGATACGCAGTATTTT.

This clonotype came up many times. V and J are TRBV27 and TRBJ2-1; TRBD1 matches at 7 bases. This CDR3 spans 15 amino acids. Germline assignment: CDR1 MNHEY and CDR2 SMNVEV (reference sequence). J lost 3 bases, V lost 6 bases, and 8 bases had no gene match. CDR3 DNA sequence: TGTGCCAGCAGCCAACAGGGGACCCTCTACAATGAGCAGTTCTTC. Encoded protein: CASSQQGTLYNEQFF.

This clonotype was seen ten or more times. The gene calls are TRBV6-7 and TRBJ2-5, with TRBD2 identical over 9 bases. TRBV6-7 belongs to the ORF category, with a function that is uncertain. There are 13 residues in the CDR3. Germline trimming cut 9 bases from V and 4 bases from J; bases unmatched to any gene: 6. The CDR3 protein is CARQPGLAETQYF. The CDR3 bases are TGTGCCAGACAACCGGGACTAGCAGAGACCCAGTACTTC.

The V gene is TRBV19, the J gene TRBJ2-4, with 9 nucleotides matching TRBD1. The CDR3 length is 13 residues. In germline, CDR1 is LNHDA, CDR2 SQIVND (reference sequence). Trimming took 10 bases from V and 8 from J; bases not matched to a gene: 9. The DNA for the CDR3 is TGTGCCACTAGGGACAGGGCGAGTGACATTCAGTACTTC. Translation gives CATRDRASDIQYF.

This clonotype was counted at least ten times. V usage is TRBV18 and J usage is TRBJ2-1; D is unresolved. V was trimmed by 0 bases and J by 4 bases, leaving 10 bases between them. Germline V gene lookup returns CDR1 KGHSH and CDR2 LQKENI. The CDR3 extends over 15 amino acids. The CDR3 bases are TGTGCCAGCTCACCACCTTCCCCCGGTTACAATGAGCAGTTCTTC. It yields the protein CASSPPSPGYNEQFF. Complete variable domain (other parts from reference TRBV18 and TRBJ2-1): NAGVMQNPRHLVRRRGQEARLRCSPMKGHSHVYWYRQLPEEGLKFMVYLQKENIIDESGMPKERFSAEFPKEGPSILRIQQVVRGDSAAYFCASSPPSPGYNEQFFGPGTRLTVL.

This clonotype was seen at least ten times. The V and J genes are TRBV30 and TRBJ2-1; D may be TRBD1 (5 bases). In germline, CDR1 is GTSNPN, CDR2 SVGIG (reference sequence). The CDR3 consists of 13 residues. Trimming took 0 bases from V and 6 from J, leaving 9 bases between them. CDR3 amino acids: CAWSVLRANEQFF. The CDR3 DNA is TGTGCCTGGAGTGTACTCAGGGCCAATGAGCAGTTCTTC. Full variable domain (outside the CDR3, taken from reference TRBV30 and TRBJ2-1): SQTIHQWPATLVQPVGSPLSLECTVEGTSNPNLYWYRQAAGRGLQLLFYSVGIGQISSEVPQNLSASRPQDRQFILSSKKLLLSDSGFYLCAWSVLRANEQFFGPGTRLTVL.

This clonotype was observed many times. The chain recombines TRBV12-3 or TRBV12-4 with TRBJ2-2, with 8 bases identical to TRBD1. V dropped 6 bases and J dropped 5; count of bases not matched to a gene: 8. The CDR3 is 15 residues long. The CDR3 DNA sequence: TGTGCCAGCAGCCGAGCAGGGGGCCGGACCGGGGAGCTGTTTTTT. Protein product: CASSRAGGRTGELFF.

The chain couples TRBV19 to TRBJ2-4; 11 positions agree with TRBD2. The V and J ends lost 6 bases and 1 base, in that order; junction bases with no gene match: 11. The germline CDR1 and CDR2 sequences are LNHDA and SQIVND (reference sequence). The CDR3 has 18 amino acids. CDR3 amino acids: CASSYVAGGGMAKNIQYF. For the CDR3, the DNA is TGTGCCAGTAGCTACGTAGCGGGAGGGGGGATGGCCAAAAACATTCAGTACTTC.

This clonotype turned up a few times. The V and J genes are TRBV6-5 and TRBJ1-5; D is undetermined. The CDR3 consists of 14 residues. CDR1 and CDR2 from the germline V gene are MNHEY and SVGAGI. The V gene lost 2 bases and the J gene lost 9 bases, with 14 bases spanning the gap. CDR3 loop: CASSYGSGWAPQHF. The DNA for the CDR3 is TGTGCCAGCAGTTACGGCAGTGGGTGGGCGCCCCAGCATTTT.

With regard to this clonotype: At one end the junction does not follow the germline gene, possibly because of a read error. The chain combines TRBV9 with TRBJ2-5; no clear D gene. This CDR3 is built from 13 residues. Germline lookup yields CDR1 SGDLS and CDR2 YYNGEE. The DNA of the CDR3 is TGTGCCAGCAGCGTAGCTACTCGAGAGACCCAGTGCTTC. Protein product: CASSVATRETQCF.

This clonotype was detected only a few times. Written as DNA, the CDR3 is TGTGCCAGCAGTGCCAGGGTTTACACCGGGGAGCTGTTTTTT. Translating gives CASSARVYTGELFF. The V call is TRBV27, the J call TRBJ2-2, with D tentatively TRBD1 (5 bases). CDR3 length: 14 residues. The V end lost 5 bases, the J end lost 3 bases, and 10 bases lay between the germline ends. Germline lookup yields CDR1 MNHEY and CDR2 SMNVEV (reference sequence).

The chain links TRBV20-1 to TRBJ2-3; a possible D gene is TRBD1 (6 bases). Trimming took off 7 bases at V and 2 bases at J, with 13 bases between the two ends. This CDR3 spans 13 amino acids. The germline gives CDR1 DFQATT, CDR2 SNEGSKA (reference sequence). The CDR3 nucleotides read TGCAGTGAGTCAGGGGCTCTCACAGATACGCAGTATTTT. Amino acids: CSESGALTDTQYF.

This clonotype was counted many times. V usage is TRBV11-2 and J usage is TRBJ2-7, with no clear D. Between the trimmed V and J ends, which lost 4 bases and 3 bases, there was a span of 13 bases. The CDR3 has 14 amino acids. Germline V lookup: CDR1 SGHAT, CDR2 FQNNGV. The CDR3 reads CASSSQLGHYEQYF. DNA of the CDR3: TGTGCCAGCAGCTCCCAGTTAGGGCACTACGAGCAGTACTTC.

This clonotype was found many times. The chain links TRBV7-2 to TRBJ2-7; perhaps TRBD2 as D (6 bases). Germline CDR1 reads SGHTA; CDR2 reads FQGNSA. The CDR3 runs 15 residues. V was pared by 2 bases and J by 0 bases, with 11 bases between. The CDR3 nucleotides read TGTGCCAGCAGCTTACTTGGCGGGACCTCCTACGAGCAGTACTTC. The encoded protein is CASSLLGGTSYEQYF.

With regard to this clonotype: One base away lies a much larger clone, so this may be a sequencing read error. J is TRBJ2-1 and V is TRBV5-1; D gene uncertain. CDR1 SGHRS and CDR2 YFSETQ come from the germline V gene. The CDR3 extends over 14 amino acids. The CDR3 DNA reads as TGCGCCAGCAGGCCCCCCTACCTCTACAATGAGCAGTCCTTC. Protein product: CASRPPYLYNEQSF.

The genes are TRBV20-1 and TRBJ1-1, with TRBD1 as a possible D gene (6 bases). This CDR3 region has 13 residues. Trimming removed 8 bases from V and 1 base from J, with 14 bases in between. Germline CDR1 is DFQATT and CDR2 is SNEGSKA (reference sequence). The CDR3 loop is CSIYRDSNTEAFF. In DNA, the CDR3 is TGCAGTATCTACAGGGACTCGAACACTGAAGCTTTCTTT.

This clonotype occurred many times. The J gene is TRBJ1-1, the V gene TRBV3-1; D remains unclear. Trimming removed 3 bases from V and 3 bases from J, with 5 bases in between. Germline CDR1 and CDR2: LGHDT and YNNKEL (reference sequence). There are 12 residues in the CDR3. The CDR3 loop reads CASSQKYTEAFF. Written as DNA, the CDR3 is TGTGCCAGCAGCCAGAAGTACACTGAAGCTTTCTTT.

Many counts were recorded for this clonotype. The chain's CDR3 is CASRPVRRSDEKLFF. The CDR3 DNA reads as TGTGCCAGCAGACCTGTTAGGCGCTCGGATGAAAAACTGTTTTTT. This sequence joins TRBV7-9 and TRBJ1-4; no definite D call. The CDR3 has 15 residues. CDR1 is SEHNR, CDR2 FQNEAQ, per germline (reference sequence). Between the trimmed V and J ends, which lost 6 bases and 6 bases, there was a span of 17 bases. The whole variable domain, remainder taken from reference TRBV7-9 and TRBJ1-4, is DTGVSQNPRHKITKRGQNVTFRCDPISEHNRLYWYRQTLGQGPEFLTYFQNEAQLEKSRLLSDRFSAERPKGSFSTLEIQRTEQGDSAMYLCASRPVRRSDEKLFFGSGTQLSVL.